This TCR beta chain originates from a study of T cells in women clearing cervical HPV infection. Note on this clone: The read ends 3 residues early relative to the CDR3; the germline J gene fills the gap.

Using immunoSEQ multiplex PCR, the repertoire was profiled, and TCRdb retains in-frame clones only, with some absent. This repertoire includes around 22,000 clones. The CDR3 is 15 amino acids. Germline lookup yields CDR1 MNHNS and CDR2 SASEGT. J lost 5 bases, V lost 3 bases, and 9 bases had no gene match. This clonotype was obtained from a woman between 18 and 70 years old with a cervical HPV16 infection that either progressed to CIN3+ or cleared (not recorded which). V gene TRBV6-1 combines with J gene TRBJ1-1, with TRBD1 identical over 7 bases. The sample taken for sequencing was blood buffy coat. Here the CDR3 reads CASSERTGVVTEAFF. CDR3 bases read: TGTGCCAGCAGTGAGAGAACAGGGGTCGTAACTGAA.